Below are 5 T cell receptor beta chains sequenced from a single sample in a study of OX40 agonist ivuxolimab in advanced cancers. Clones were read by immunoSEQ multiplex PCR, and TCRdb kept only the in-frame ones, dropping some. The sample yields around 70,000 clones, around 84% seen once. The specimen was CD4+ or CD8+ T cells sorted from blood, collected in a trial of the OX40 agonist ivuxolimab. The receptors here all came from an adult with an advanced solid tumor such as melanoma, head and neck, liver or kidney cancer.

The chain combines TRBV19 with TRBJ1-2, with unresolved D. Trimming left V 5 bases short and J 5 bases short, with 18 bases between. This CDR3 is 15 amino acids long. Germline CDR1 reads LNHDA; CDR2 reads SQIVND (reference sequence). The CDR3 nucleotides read TGTGCCAGTAGTGCCCCCGGTCGGACTACTTATGGCTACACCTTC. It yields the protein CASSAPGRTTYGYTF.

The DNA of the CDR3 is TGTGCCAGCTCACCAGCGCGGGACGGCTATGGCTACACCTTC. The encoded protein is CASSPARDGYGYTF. The chain carries TRBV18 and TRBJ1-2; D may be TRBD1 (5 bases). The CDR3 contains 14 residues. Germline V gives CDR1 KGHSH, CDR2 LQKENI. V dropped 2 bases and J dropped 4 bases, with 11 bases sitting between them.

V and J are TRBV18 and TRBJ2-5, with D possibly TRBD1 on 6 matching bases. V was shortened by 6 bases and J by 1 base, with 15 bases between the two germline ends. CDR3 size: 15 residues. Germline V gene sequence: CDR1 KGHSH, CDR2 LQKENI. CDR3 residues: CASSLRTAGQETQYF. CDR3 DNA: TGTGCCAGCTCCCTTAGGACAGCCGGCCAAGAGACCCAGTACTTC.

Here the CDR3 reads CASSYATGGANEKLFF. The CDR3 DNA reads TGTGCCAGCAGTTACGCGACAGGGGGCGCCAATGAAAAACTGTTTTTT. The chain joins TRBV6-5 to TRBJ1-4, with 10 nucleotides matching TRBD1. The CDR3 has 16 residues. J was trimmed by 5 bases and V by 2 bases; bases with no gene match: 5. Germline-derived CDR1 and CDR2 are MNHEY and SVGAGI.

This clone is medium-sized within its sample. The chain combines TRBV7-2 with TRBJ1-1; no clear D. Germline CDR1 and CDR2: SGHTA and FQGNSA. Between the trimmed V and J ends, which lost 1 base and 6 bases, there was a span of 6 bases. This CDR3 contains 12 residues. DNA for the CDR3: TGTGCCAGCAGCTTAGACACTGCTGAAGCTTTCTTT. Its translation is CASSLDTAEAFF.